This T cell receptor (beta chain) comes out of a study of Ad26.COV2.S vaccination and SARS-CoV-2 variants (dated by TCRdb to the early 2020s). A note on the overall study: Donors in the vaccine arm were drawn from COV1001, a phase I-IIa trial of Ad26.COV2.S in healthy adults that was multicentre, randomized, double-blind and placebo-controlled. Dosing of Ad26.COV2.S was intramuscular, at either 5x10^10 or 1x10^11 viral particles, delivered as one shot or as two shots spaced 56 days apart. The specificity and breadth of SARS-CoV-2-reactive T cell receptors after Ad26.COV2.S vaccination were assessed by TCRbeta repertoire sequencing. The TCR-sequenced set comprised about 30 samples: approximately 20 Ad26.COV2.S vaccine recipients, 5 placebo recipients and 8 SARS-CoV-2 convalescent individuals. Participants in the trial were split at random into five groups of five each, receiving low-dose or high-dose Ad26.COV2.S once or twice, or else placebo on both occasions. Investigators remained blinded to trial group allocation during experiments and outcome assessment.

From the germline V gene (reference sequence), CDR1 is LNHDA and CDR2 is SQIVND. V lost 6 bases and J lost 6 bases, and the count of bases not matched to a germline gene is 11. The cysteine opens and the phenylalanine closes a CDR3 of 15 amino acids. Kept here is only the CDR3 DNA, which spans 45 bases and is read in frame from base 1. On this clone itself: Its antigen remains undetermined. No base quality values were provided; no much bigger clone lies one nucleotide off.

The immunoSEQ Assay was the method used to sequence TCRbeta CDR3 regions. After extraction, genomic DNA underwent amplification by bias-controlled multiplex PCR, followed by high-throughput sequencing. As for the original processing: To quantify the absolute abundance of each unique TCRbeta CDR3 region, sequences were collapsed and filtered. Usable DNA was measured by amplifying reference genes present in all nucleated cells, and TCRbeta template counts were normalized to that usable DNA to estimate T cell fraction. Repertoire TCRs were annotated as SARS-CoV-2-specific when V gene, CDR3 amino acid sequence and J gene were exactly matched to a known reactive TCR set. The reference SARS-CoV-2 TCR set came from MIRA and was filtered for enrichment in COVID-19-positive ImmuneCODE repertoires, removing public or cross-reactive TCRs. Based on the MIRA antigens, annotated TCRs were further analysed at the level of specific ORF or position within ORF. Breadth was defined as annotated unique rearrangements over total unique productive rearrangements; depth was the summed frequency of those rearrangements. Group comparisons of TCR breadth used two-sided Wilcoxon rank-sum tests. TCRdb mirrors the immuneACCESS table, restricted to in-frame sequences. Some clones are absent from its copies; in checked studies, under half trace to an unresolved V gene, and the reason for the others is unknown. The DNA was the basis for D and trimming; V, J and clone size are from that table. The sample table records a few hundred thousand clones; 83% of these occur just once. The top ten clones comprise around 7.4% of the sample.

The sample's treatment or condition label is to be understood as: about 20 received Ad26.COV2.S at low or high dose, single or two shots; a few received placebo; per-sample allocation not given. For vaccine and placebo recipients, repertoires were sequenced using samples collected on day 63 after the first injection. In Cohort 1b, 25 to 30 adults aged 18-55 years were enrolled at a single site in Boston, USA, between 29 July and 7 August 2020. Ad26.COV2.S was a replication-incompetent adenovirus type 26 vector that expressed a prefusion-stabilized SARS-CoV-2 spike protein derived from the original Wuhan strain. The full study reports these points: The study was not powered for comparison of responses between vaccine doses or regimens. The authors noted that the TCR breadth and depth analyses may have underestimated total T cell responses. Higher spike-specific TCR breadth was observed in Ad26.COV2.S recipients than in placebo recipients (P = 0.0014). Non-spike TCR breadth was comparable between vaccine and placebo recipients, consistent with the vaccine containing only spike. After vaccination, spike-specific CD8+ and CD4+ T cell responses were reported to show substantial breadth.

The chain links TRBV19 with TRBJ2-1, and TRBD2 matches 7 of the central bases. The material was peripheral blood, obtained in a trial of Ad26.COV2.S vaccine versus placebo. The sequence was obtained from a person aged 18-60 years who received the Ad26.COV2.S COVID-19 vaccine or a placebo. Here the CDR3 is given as CASSSRLASGNEQFF. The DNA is TGTGCCAGTAGCTCGAGACTAGCTTCGGGCAATGAGCAGTTCTTC.